The 23 T cell receptor beta chains listed next were all sequenced from one sample in a study of patients and donors after allogeneic stem cell transplantation. TCRdb recomputed calls from the RT-PCR reads with MiXCR, one row per CDR3 protein. This sample has 900,000 to 1,000,000 distinct CDR3 sequences, with about a sixth found just once. Source material: blood, either unsorted or a sorted T cell fraction (not recorded which). These receptors originate from a human donor who was either an allogeneic HSCT recipient or a stem cell or donor lymphocyte infusion donor (not recorded which). It is not recorded whose cells these are; they may come from a transplant donor.

This chain uses TRBV7-9 with TRBJ2-1, with D maybe TRBD2 (6 bases). The CDR3 has 11 residues. Deletions cut 5 bases from V and 9 bases from J, with 8 bases between. CDR1 is SEHNR, CDR2 FQNEAQ, per germline (reference sequence). The CDR3 DNA reads TGTGCCAGCAGCCCGGAGGGTGAGCAGTTCTTC. This translates into CASSPEGEQFF.

This rearrangement joins TRBV4-2 to TRBJ1-2, with D maybe TRBD1 (6 bases). Germline V lookup: CDR1 LGHNA, CDR2 YNFKEQ. This CDR3 comprises 16 residues. With 0 bases removed from V and 4 bases from J, the gap between germline ends came to 15 bases. CDR3 sequence (DNA): TGTGCCAGCAGCCAAGAAGCACGGACAGAGGGCTATGGCTACACCTTC. Amino acid sequence: CASSQEARTEGYGYTF.

This clonotype was detected a few times. This sequence joins TRBV29-1 and TRBJ2-7, with TRBD2 matching 8 bases. Germline-derived CDR1 and CDR2 are SQVTM and ANQGSEA. The CDR3 is 13 amino acids. V shed 6 bases and J 5 bases; nucleotides not matched to a gene: 9. CDR3: CSVKRGGMNEQYF. CDR3 bases: TGCAGCGTCAAACGGGGGGGCATGAACGAGCAGTACTTC.

This chain joins TRBV6-2 or TRBV6-3 and TRBJ2-1, with D possibly matching TRBD2 (6 bases). V was cut by 7 bases and J by 3 bases, with 13 bases left in between. The CDR3 contains 14 residues. Germline-derived CDR1 and CDR2 are MNHEY and SVGEGT. CDR3 bases: TGTGCCAGCACCCTTCGGGGGTACTACAATGAGCAGTTCTTC. Translating gives CASTLRGYYNEQFF.

This clonotype was counted only a few times. The chain joins TRBV24-1 to TRBJ1-2; D is undetermined. Germline CDR1 is KGHDR and CDR2 is SFDVKD. This CDR3 spans 14 amino acids. Trimming stripped 4 bases from V and 7 bases from J, with 15 bases between. The DNA of the CDR3 is TGTGCCACCAGTGACCCTTCCCCGGCGAGTGGCTACACCTTC. Encoded protein: CATSDPSPASGYTF.

This clonotype came up a few times. The J gene is TRBJ2-1, the V gene TRBV6-1; D remains ambiguous. CDR3 size: 15 residues. Germline CDR1 and CDR2: MNHNS and SASEGT. Trimming took 2 bases from V and 5 from J, leaving 13 bases between them. The CDR3 here is CASSEIGRPNNEQFF. CDR3 nucleotides: TGTGCCAGCAGTGAAATAGGACGTCCCAACAATGAGCAGTTCTTC.

This clonotype came up many times. The V call is TRBV5-1, the J call TRBJ2-1; 13 bases match TRBD2. CDR1 and CDR2 (germline): SGHRS, YFSETQ. Trimming cost V 4 bases and J 8 bases; bases outside gene matches: 6. The CDR3 runs to 15 residues. For the CDR3, the DNA is TGCGCCAGCAGCCGTATACTAGCGGGAGGGGATGAGCAGTTCTTC. Its translation: CASSRILAGGDEQFF.

The V call is TRBV20-1, the J call TRBJ2-7; D is unresolved. Per germline, CDR1 DFQATT and CDR2 SNEGSKA (reference sequence). CDR3 length: 13 residues. Trimming removed 1 base at V and 5 bases at J, with 12 bases between. CDR3 sequence: CSARGVIVNEQYF. The DNA of the CDR3 is TGCAGTGCTAGAGGGGTCATTGTGAACGAGCAGTACTTC.

To note about this clonotype: One junction end does not reproduce the germline sequence, and a read error may be involved. The chain is built from TRBV7-7 and TRBJ2-7; D gene ambiguous. The CDR3 is 12 amino acids. The germline gives CDR1 SSHAT, CDR2 FNYEAQ (reference sequence). CDR3 nucleotides: TGTGCTAGCAGTCACCCGGGCCTTGGTCAGTACTTC. Protein product: CASSHPGLGQYF.

The rearrangement uses TRBV12-3 or TRBV12-4 and TRBJ2-4; possibly TRBD1 or TRBD2 for D (5 bases each). V was trimmed by 6 bases and J by 1 base, leaving 16 bases between them. CDR3 length: 16 residues. For the CDR3, the DNA is TGTGCCAGCAGCCGGGGACGCCGTTATGCCAAAAACATTCAGTACTTC. Its translation: CASSRGRRYAKNIQYF.

The V and J genes are TRBV5-1 and TRBJ2-6, with D perhaps matching TRBD1 (7 bases). CDR3 length: 16 residues. The V and J ends lost 4 bases and 0 bases respectively, with 11 bases between them. Per germline, CDR1 SGHRS and CDR2 YFSETQ. The CDR3 loop is CASSAGQSSGANVLTF. The DNA of the CDR3 is TGCGCCAGCAGCGCGGGACAGTCCTCTGGGGCCAACGTCCTGACTTTC.

This clonotype came up many times. V is TRBV2 and J is TRBJ2-7; D perhaps matches TRBD1 (5 bases). Trimming took off 6 bases at V and 7 bases at J, with 13 bases between the two ends. This CDR3 region has 12 residues. The germline gives CDR1 SNHLY, CDR2 FYNNEI. CDR3 loop: CASSWGRKEQYF. As DNA, the CDR3 is TGTGCCAGCAGCTGGGGCAGGAAGGAGCAGTACTTC. The whole variable domain, filled in from reference TRBV2 and TRBJ2-7, reads EPEVTQTPSHQVTQMGQEVILRCVPISNHLYFYWYRQILGQKVEFLVSFYNNEISEKSEIFDDQFSVERPDGSNFTLKIRSTKLEDSAMYFCASSWGRKEQYFGPGTRLTVT.

The V gene is TRBV5-1, the J gene TRBJ2-1, with 8 bases aligning to TRBD2. From germline, CDR1 is SGHRS and CDR2 YFSETQ. The CDR3 consists of 16 residues. V shed 1 base, J shed 4 bases, and the junction held 7 bases outside the gene matches. CDR3 sequence reads: CASSLIGGGPYNEQFF. CDR3 DNA: TGCGCCAGCAGCTTGATTGGCGGGGGGCCTTACAATGAGCAGTTCTTC. Drawing the rest from reference TRBV5-1 and TRBJ2-1, the complete variable domain is KAGVTQTPRYLIKTRGQQVTLSCSPISGHRSVSWYQQTPGQGLQFLFEYFSETQRNKGNFPGRFSGRQFSNSRSEMNVSTLELGDSALYLCASSLIGGGPYNEQFFGPGTRLTVL.

In its sample, this clonotype was seen many times. The rearrangement joins TRBV5-5 to TRBJ2-1, with 7 bases fitting TRBD2. This CDR3 has 18 amino acids. Unmatched junction bases numbered 11, after V lost 0 bases and J lost 2 bases. CDR1 is SGHKS, CDR2 YYEKEE, per germline (reference sequence). The DNA for the CDR3 is TGTGCCAGCAGCTTGGGGGATGGTAGCGGGCGCACCTACAATGAGCAGTTCTTC. This sequence encodes CASSLGDGSGRTYNEQFF.

This chain uses TRBV12-3 or TRBV12-4 with TRBJ2-2; D ambiguous. Between the trimmed V and J ends, which lost 7 bases and 3 bases, there was a span of 18 bases. The CDR3 has 16 amino acids. The CDR3 coding sequence is TGTGCCAGCATCCTTCCGGGCCCTGCCTACACCGGGGAGCTGTTTTTT. It translates to CASILPGPAYTGELFF.

The V call is TRBV20-1, the J call TRBJ1-5; 9 bases match TRBD1. Germline assignment: CDR1 DFQATT and CDR2 SNEGSKA (reference sequence). The V segment lost 5 bases and the J segment 3 bases; nucleotides outside the gene matches: 5. The CDR3 sequence is 14 residues long. Here the CDR3 reads CSAWTGDDNQPQHF. CDR3 DNA sequence: TGCAGTGCTTGGACAGGGGACGACAATCAGCCCCAGCATTTT.

This clonotype came up a few times. The chain carries TRBV7-2 and TRBJ1-1; weak D call: TRBD1 (5 bases). Germline CDR1 is SGHTA and CDR2 is FQGNSA. V lost 6 bases and J 1 base, leaving 12 bases between the germline ends. This CDR3 comprises 14 residues. CDR3 DNA: TGTGCCAGCAGACCGGGACCCCAGAACACTGAAGCTTTCTTT. Its protein is CASRPGPQNTEAFF.

This clonotype was recorded a few times. The rearrangement links TRBV10-3 to TRBJ2-2; 11 bases match TRBD2. CDR1 is ENHRY, CDR2 SYGVKD, per germline. V lost 4 bases to trimming and J lost 7 bases; unmatched junction nucleotides: 2. This CDR3 contains 14 residues. This CDR3 is CAISVLAGGGELFF. The CDR3 nucleotides read TGTGCCATCAGTGTTCTAGCGGGAGGCGGGGAGCTGTTTTTT.

This clonotype was counted between two and nine times. The chain carries TRBV10-3 and TRBJ2-5; TRBD1 is a possible D gene (6 bases). The CDR3 length is 14 residues. CDR1 ENHRY and CDR2 SYGVKD come from the germline V gene. Trimming removed 8 bases from V and 4 bases from J, with 17 bases in between. CDR3 amino acids: CAIGRGVTGETQYF. CDR3 coding DNA: TGTGCCATCGGCAGGGGTGTGACGGGAGAGACCCAGTACTTC.

A few counts support this clonotype. CDR3 residues: CASTPTRAGEFF. CDR3 nucleotides: TGTGCCAGCACTCCAACTCGGGCAGGGGAGTTCTTC. The chain carries TRBV9 and TRBJ2-1; D is perhaps TRBD1 (6 bases). Germline CDR1 reads SGDLS; CDR2 reads YYNGEE. Trimming took 6 bases from V and 14 from J, leaving 18 bases between them. CDR3 size: 12 residues.

This clonotype was detected only a few times. The chain employs TRBV9 and TRBJ2-5; D gene unclear. The V gene lost 0 bases and the J gene lost 5 bases, with 11 bases spanning the gap. CDR1 is SGDLS, CDR2 YYNGEE, per germline. The CDR3 has 14 residues. The CDR3 spells CASSVGTITETQYF. The CDR3 nucleotides read TGTGCCAGCAGCGTAGGAACCATAACGGAGACCCAGTACTTC.

This clonotype was detected a few times. The chain joins TRBV7-7 to TRBJ1-4; a weak D match, TRBD1 (6 bases). The germline V gene has CDR1 SSHAT and CDR2 FNYEAQ (reference sequence). This CDR3 spans 15 amino acids. The V end lost 11 bases, the J end lost 5 bases, and 21 bases lay between the germline ends. The chain's CDR3 is CALPNRDQNNEKLFF. DNA for the CDR3: TGTGCCTTACCAAACAGGGACCAAAACAATGAAAAACTGTTTTTT.

Worth noting for this clonotype: At one boundary the junction diverges from the germline segment, which might be a read error. This chain joins TRBV20-1 and TRBJ2-2; 11 bases align to TRBD1. The CDR3 runs 18 residues. Germline CDR1 and CDR2: DFQATT and SNEGSKA (reference sequence). The CDR3 reads CSARSDRGLGTKTGELFF. The CDR3 DNA is TGCAGTGCTAGGTCGGACAGGGGGCTAGGTACGAAGACCGGGGAGCTGTTTTTT.